The TCR beta chain described here comes from a study of cytomegalovirus exposure and HLA in healthy donors. Background on the study: Across some 400 genotyped donors, around 82% landed in the Caucasian-associated ancestry cluster. Study results and caveats: TRBV6-2, TRBV6-3 and other indistinguishable V segments were excluded. A later analysis found that most CMV-associated TCR beta chains appeared HLA-restricted.

The CDR3 sequence is 16 residues long. Deletions cut 5 bases from V and 5 bases from J, with 19 bases between. Germline-derived CDR1 and CDR2 are SGHTA and FQGTGA. To note about this clone: Its target is unknown.

Use of 60 Vbeta and 13 Jbeta primers characterized the PCR. Libraries were prepared by immunoSEQ multiplex PCR; TCRdb keeps only in-frame clonotypes and omits some of them. This sample has about 120,000 clones, with about 80% found just once. The V gene is TRBV7-3, the J gene TRBJ2-1, with a possible D match to TRBD1 (7 bases). Sequenced input: PBMCs. This receptor was obtained from a man younger than 30 in good health and CMV-seronegative. DNA of the CDR3: TGTGCCAGCAGCCTAGGGGGCGGGATGGCCGACAATGAGCAGTTCTTC. Protein product: CASSLGGGMADNEQFF.